These T cell receptor beta chains were read from a single sample in a study of blood T cells in healthy people across ages. TCRdb called the 5' RACE reads again in MiXCR, with one record for every CDR3 protein. The sample shows approximately 820,000 distinct CDR3 sequences, about 42% of them seen only once. Material for sequencing was blood. These receptors were obtained from a man aged 55-75 years in good health. Each CDR3 is given with its conserved first and last residue. Fields, in order: J gene, D gene, clone size, V gene, CDR3 DNA, CDR3 protein. A D gene is named only where the DNA matches it firmly. Size is stated for part of the rows, as once, few or many counts, or as a class when the clone is expanded.

TRBJ2-1	-	-	TRBV4-3	TGCGCCAGCAGCCAAGAACGGGACGGCTCCTACAATGAGCAGTTCTTC	CASSQERDGSYNEQFF
TRBJ2-1	TRBD1	few	TRBV9	TGTGCCAGCAGCGAGGGGCAGGGGGCCTACAATGAGCAGTTCTTC	CASSEGQGAYNEQFF
TRBJ2-5	TRBD1	few	TRBV5-1	TGCGCCAGCACCGGCACAGGGGGGACATCAGGCGAGACCCAGTACTTC	CASTGTGGTSGETQYF
TRBJ2-1	-	once	TRBV11-2	TGTGCCAGCAGAGAAGAGGTTAGCTCCTACAATGAGCAGTTCTTC	CASREEVSSYNEQFF
TRBJ2-7	-	many	TRBV7-2	TGTGCCAGCAGCTTAGGGGGATCCGAGCAGTACTTC	CASSLGGSEQYF
TRBJ1-5	-	-	TRBV10-3	TGTGCCATCACGGGCAGCCTCAATCAGCCCCAGCATTTT	CAITGSLNQPQHF
TRBJ2-5	-	many	TRBV5-1	TGCGCCAGCAGCTTGGAAGTGGCGGAGACCCAGTACTTC	CASSLEVAETQYF
TRBJ1-2	-	many	TRBV29-1	TGCAGCGTTGAGCCGGCGGACAGCAACTATGGCTACACCTTC	CSVEPADSNYGYTF
TRBJ2-7	-	-	TRBV4-3	TGCGCCAGCAGCCAAGATTTATGGCTTTACGAGCAGTACTTC	CASSQDLWLYEQYF
TRBJ2-3	-	-	TRBV5-1	TGCGCCAGCAGCTTCGGGGCAGATACGCAGTATTTT	CASSFGADTQYF